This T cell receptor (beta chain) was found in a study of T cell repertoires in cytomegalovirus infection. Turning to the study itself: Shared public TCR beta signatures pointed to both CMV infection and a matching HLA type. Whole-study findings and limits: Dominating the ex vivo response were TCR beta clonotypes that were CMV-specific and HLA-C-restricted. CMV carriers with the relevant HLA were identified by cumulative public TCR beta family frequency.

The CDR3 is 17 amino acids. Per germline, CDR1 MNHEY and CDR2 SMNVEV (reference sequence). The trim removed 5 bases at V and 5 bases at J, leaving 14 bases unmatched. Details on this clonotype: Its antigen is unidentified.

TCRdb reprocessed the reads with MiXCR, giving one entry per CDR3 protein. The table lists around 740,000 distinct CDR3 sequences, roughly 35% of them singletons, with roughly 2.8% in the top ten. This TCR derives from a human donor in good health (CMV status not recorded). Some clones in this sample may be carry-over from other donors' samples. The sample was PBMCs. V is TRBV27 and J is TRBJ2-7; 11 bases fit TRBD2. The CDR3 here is CASSPSSPTSGANEQYF. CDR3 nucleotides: TGTGCCAGCAGTCCCTCTTCTCCGACTAGCGGGGCCAACGAGCAGTACTTC.